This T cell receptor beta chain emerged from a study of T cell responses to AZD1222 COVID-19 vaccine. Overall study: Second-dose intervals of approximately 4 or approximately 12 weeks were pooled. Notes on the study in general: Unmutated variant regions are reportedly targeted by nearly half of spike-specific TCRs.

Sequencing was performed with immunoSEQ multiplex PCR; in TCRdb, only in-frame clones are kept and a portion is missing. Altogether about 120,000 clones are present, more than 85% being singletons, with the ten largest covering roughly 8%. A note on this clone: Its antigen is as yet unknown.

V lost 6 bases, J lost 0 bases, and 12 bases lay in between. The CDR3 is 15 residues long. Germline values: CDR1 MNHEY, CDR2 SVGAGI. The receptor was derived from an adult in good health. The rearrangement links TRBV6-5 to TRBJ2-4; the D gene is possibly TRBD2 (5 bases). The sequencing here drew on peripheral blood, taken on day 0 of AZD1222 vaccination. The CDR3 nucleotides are TGTGCCAGCAGCTTTCGCGGGCAAGCCAAAAACATTCAGTACTTC. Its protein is CASSFRGQAKNIQYF.